Reported below is one T cell receptor (beta chain). These data come from a study of cytotoxic CD8 clonotypes in ibrutinib-treated CLL. Germline CDR1 is MNHEY and CDR2 is SMNVEV (reference sequence). The ends lost 8 bases at V and 6 bases at J; junction bases unmatched: 4. CDR3 length: 13 residues. The table came from immunoSEQ multiplex PCR; TCRdb's copy has only in-frame clones and leaves some out. The sample carries approximately 40,000 clones, under 80% recorded once. This chain uses TRBV27 with TRBJ2-1, with 10 bases identical to TRBD2. Sample: PBMCs, taken at disease progression, from a patient treated with ibrutinib. This receptor was identified in a human donor with chronic lymphocytic leukemia. CDR3 residues: CASSVAGGNEQFF. In DNA form, the CDR3 reads TGTGCCAGCTCAGTAGCGGGAGGCAATGAGCAGTTCTTC.